These 26 T cell receptor beta chains came from one sample sequenced in a study of T cells expressing NK-cell markers. No DNA is given; TCRdb re-called the 5' RACE reads and lists each CDR3 protein once. The sample shows some 440,000 distinct CDR3 sequences, and around 1.4% sits with its ten largest clones. Specimen: blood T cells: a sorted CD56 or NKG2C T cell subset, CD4+ or CD8+ T cells, or bulk PBMC T cells (not recorded which). The receptors were sampled from a woman between 45 and 60 years old in good health.

V gene TRBV7-7 combines with J gene TRBJ2-1; TCRdb lists TRBD2, though no DNA is available to test this call. This CDR3 contains 19 residues. Germline V lookup: CDR1 SSHAT, CDR2 FNYEAQ (reference sequence). The chain's CDR3 is CASSQRLVGTSGSYNEQFF.

This rearrangement joins TRBV25-1 to TRBJ1-5; TCRdb's assignment of TRBD1 cannot be checked, as there is no DNA. In germline, CDR1 is MGHDK, CDR2 SYGVNS. The CDR3 loop spans 16 amino acids. CDR3 protein: CASSESTGLSNQPQHF.

The genes are TRBV5-1 and TRBJ2-7. The germline V gene has CDR1 SGHRS and CDR2 YFSETQ. The CDR3 sequence is 14 residues long. The CDR3 is CASSLAGTSYEQYF. Looking up the rest from reference TRBV5-1 and TRBJ2-7 gives the full variable domain: KAGVTQTPRYLIKTRGQQVTLSCSPISGHRSVSWYQQTPGQGLQFLFEYFSETQRNKGNFPGRFSGRQFSNSRSEMNVSTLELGDSALYLCASSLAGTSYEQYFGPGTRLTVT.

The J gene is TRBJ2-7, the V gene TRBV3-1; TCRdb's D gene call, TRBD1, goes unchecked for lack of DNA. CDR3 length: 15 amino acids. Germline V gene lookup returns CDR1 LGHDT and CDR2 YNNKEL (reference sequence). CDR3 in amino acids: CASSPKPTGMVEQYF.

The genes are TRBV5-1 and TRBJ2-7; TCRdb indicates TRBD1, and absent DNA this call remains unverified. This CDR3 is 16 amino acids long. Germline V gives CDR1 SGHRS, CDR2 YFSETQ. CDR3 residues: CASSLTPGQGGDEQYF.

The CDR3 sequence is CATRGQGLGYEQYF. The chain carries TRBV12-3 or TRBV12-4 and TRBJ2-7; no DNA is available, so the TRBD1 call from TCRdb remains unchecked. CDR3 size: 14 residues.

The chain employs TRBV5-1 and TRBJ2-1; the D gene TCRdb calls, TRBD1, cannot be checked with no DNA. The germline CDR1 and CDR2 sequences are SGHRS and YFSETQ. The CDR3 length is 15 residues. The CDR3 region is CASRPGQLKVNEQFF. Complete variable domain (other parts from reference TRBV5-1 and TRBJ2-1): KAGVTQTPRYLIKTRGQQVTLSCSPISGHRSVSWYQQTPGQGLQFLFEYFSETQRNKGNFPGRFSGRQFSNSRSEMNVSTLELGDSALYLCASRPGQLKVNEQFFGPGTRLTVL.

The chain links TRBV7-8 to TRBJ2-1; lacking DNA, the TRBD1 call made by TCRdb goes unchecked. Germline-derived CDR1 and CDR2 are SGHVS and FQNEAQ. CDR3 length equals 18 residues. CDR3 region: CASSPPPKDGGNYNEQFF. Filled out from reference TRBV7-8 and TRBJ2-1, the complete variable domain reads GAGVSQSPRYKVAKRGQDVALRCDPISGHVSLFWYQQALGQGPEFLTYFQNEAQLDKSGLPSDRFFAERPEGSVSTLKIQRTQQEDSAVYLCASSPPPKDGGNYNEQFFGPGTRLTVL.

The chain has TRBV2 and TRBJ2-2; absent DNA, TCRdb's TRBD2 call cannot be checked. This CDR3 spans 16 amino acids. Germline V lookup: CDR1 SNHLY, CDR2 FYNNEI. CDR3 residues: CASNWKAGGPGGELFF.

CDR3 protein: CASSLPSGPNPGELFF. The V and J genes are TRBV5-1 and TRBJ2-2; TCRdb indicates TRBD2, and absent DNA this call remains unverified. Germline values: CDR1 SGHRS, CDR2 YFSETQ. This CDR3 region has 16 residues.

This CDR3 reads CSAGSLGDEQFF. This chain links TRBV20-1 with TRBJ2-1; TCRdb selects TRBD2, and the lack of DNA leaves this call unchecked. CDR3 length: 12 residues. Germline assignment: CDR1 DFQATT and CDR2 SNEGSKA (reference sequence).

CDR3 protein: CASREPGTSGSNHPLYF. V is TRBV7-9 and J is TRBJ2-3; TCRdb returns TRBD2, unconfirmable since there is no DNA. The germline V gene has CDR1 SEHNR and CDR2 FQNEAQ (reference sequence). The length of the CDR3 is 17 residues.

The chain links TRBV7-9 to TRBJ2-1; absent DNA, TCRdb's TRBD2 call cannot be checked. Germline V gene lookup returns CDR1 SEHNR and CDR2 FQNEAQ (reference sequence). CDR3 length: 20 amino acids. CDR3 region: CASSLTLGGDRTSGRNEQFF.

The genes are TRBV25-1 and TRBJ2-1; TCRdb calls TRBD2, which cannot be checked without DNA. Germline CDR1 is MGHDK and CDR2 is SYGVNS. This CDR3 is built from 16 residues. CDR3: CASSSAGASDINEQFF.

V gene TRBV5-1 combines with J gene TRBJ2-5; TCRdb indicates TRBD1, and absent DNA this call remains unverified. This CDR3 has 16 residues. Germline V gene sequence: CDR1 SGHRS, CDR2 YFSETQ. CDR3 loop: CASSSSGTGDQETQYF.

This chain connects TRBV5-1 to TRBJ2-1; TCRdb names TRBD2, which stays unverified in the absence of DNA. CDR1 SGHRS and CDR2 YFSETQ come from the germline V gene. The CDR3 is made up of 17 amino acids. The CDR3: CASRKNLAGGSYNEQFF.

This chain uses TRBV5-5 with TRBJ1-6. Germline CDR1 SGHKS, CDR2 YYEKEE (reference sequence). The CDR3 totals 14 residues. CDR3 sequence reads: CASSLTPRNSPLHF.

The V and J genes are TRBV19 and TRBJ2-2; the TRBD2 assignment by TCRdb is unverifiable without DNA. There are 16 residues in the CDR3. Per the germline V gene, CDR1 is LNHDA and CDR2 is SQIVND (reference sequence). CDR3 loop: CASSILAGVKTGELFF.

The chain joins TRBV9 to TRBJ2-1. The CDR3 length is 16 residues. Germline CDR1 is SGDLS and CDR2 is YYNGEE. CDR3 in amino acids: CASSADNHVIYNEQFF.

The V and J genes are TRBV18 and TRBJ2-1; TCRdb proposes TRBD1, but this gene call is untestable without DNA. Germline V gene sequence: CDR1 KGHSH, CDR2 LQKENI. This CDR3 has 15 residues. This chain's CDR3 is CASSPWDRGQNEQFF.

The chain couples TRBV11-2 to TRBJ2-4; as DNA is missing, the TRBD2 call by TCRdb cannot be tested. Per the germline V gene, CDR1 is SGHAT and CDR2 is FQNNGV. This CDR3 spans 18 amino acids. The CDR3 loop is CASRRPGTSGAGKNIQYF.

This chain links TRBV24-1 with TRBJ2-3. CDR1 is KGHDR, CDR2 SFDVKD, per germline. The CDR3 has 15 residues. The CDR3 region is CATSGLSVDRDTQYF.

The rearrangement joins TRBV12-3 or TRBV12-4 to TRBJ2-4; TCRdb names TRBD2, which stays unverified in the absence of DNA. The CDR3 length is 15 residues. CDR3 sequence: CASSRGGPGKNIQYF.

The chain is built from TRBV5-1 and TRBJ2-2; TCRdb calls TRBD2, which cannot be checked without DNA. Germline assignment: CDR1 SGHRS and CDR2 YFSETQ. The CDR3 consists of 18 residues. CDR3 sequence reads: CASSYTGRLARGNGELFF.

The chain couples TRBV4-1 to TRBJ2-5. The CDR3 runs to 14 residues. Germline loops: CDR1 MGHRA, CDR2 YSYEKL. The CDR3 sequence is CASSQDDQWETQYF.

The CDR3 loop reads CASSLSQTNTGELFF. This sequence joins TRBV5-1 and TRBJ2-2. Germline CDR1 SGHRS, CDR2 YFSETQ. CDR3 length: 15 residues.